Sequencing of this T cell receptor (beta chain) was carried out in a study of T-cell reconstitution after alpha-beta-depleted transplantation in children. This clonotype was seen a few times. V was trimmed by 5 bases and J by 1 base, leaving 12 bases between them. The CDR3 loop spans 14 amino acids. In germline, CDR1 is SGHTA, CDR2 FQGNSA. The TCRbeta library was prepared with unique molecular identifiers. TCRdb re-called the PCR reads with MiXCR, one entry per CDR3 protein. The sample yields roughly 300,000 distinct CDR3 sequences, 9% to 12% seen once. The sequencing used PBMCs from the stem cell graft donor, collected from the stem cell graft. The rearrangement links TRBV7-2 to TRBJ2-7; D may be TRBD1 (5 bases). The TCR comes from a human donor who donated a stem cell graft to a child with acute lymphoblastic leukemia. This CDR3 is CASSLEQASYEQYF. In DNA form, the CDR3 reads TGTGCCAGCAGCCTAGAACAGGCGTCCTACGAGCAGTACTTC.